This T cell receptor (beta chain) was recorded in a study of blood T cell repertoires in COVID-19. Study-wide context: Italy, Spain and the United States were the sources of the convalescent and acute COVID-19 samples. PBMCs, B-cell-depleted T cells, or T cells were the source of the cDNA or gDNA that made up the material.

Deletions cut 6 bases from V and 5 bases from J, with 17 bases between. In germline, CDR1 is SGHKS, CDR2 YYEKEE (reference sequence). The CDR3 spans 14 residues. Under the authors' procedure: From reference gene primer amplification, estimates of nucleated cell counts were derived. The table came from immunoSEQ multiplex PCR; TCRdb's copy has only in-frame clones and leaves some out. D and trimming were read from the DNA, whereas the V and J calls and clone size are those reported in that table. In the table there are 200,000 to 300,000 clones, around 86% of which are singletons. Sequenced material: peripheral blood. The receptor was isolated from a woman aged 40 to 50 who had recovered from COVID-19. V gene TRBV5-5 combines with J gene TRBJ1-1; TRBD1 might be the D (6 bases). DNA of the CDR3: TGTGCCAGCACCGGGGCGGGGGGCAGTACTGAAGCTTTCTTT. Encoded protein: CASTGAGGSTEAFF.